This is a list of T cell receptor beta chains from one sample in a study of vaccination effects on CD4 cells after COVID-19. Only in-frame clones appear in the TCRdb table, and some are missing; sequencing was by immunoSEQ multiplex PCR. The table lists 25,000 to 30,000 clones, more than 60% of them singletons. These receptors have no identified antigens. Sequencing was performed on CD4+ T cells from PBMCs cultured with HCoV-NL63 spike peptides, taken after COVID-19 vaccination. These receptor sequences come from a human donor who received a COVID-19 vaccine. Both conserved end residues are part of each CDR3. The D gene is left open where the match is weak. Only part of the rows carry a size: once, few, many, or a class if the clone is expanded.

J gene,clone size,V gene,D gene,CDR3 DNA,CDR3 protein
TRBJ1-1,NA,TRBV15,NA,TGTGCCACCAGCAGAGATCTTAATGAAGCTTTCTTT,CATSRDLNEAFF
TRBJ2-5,few,TRBV13,NA,TGTGCCAGCAGCTTACGTGAGACCCAGTACTTC,CASSLRETQYF
TRBJ2-1,NA,TRBV2,TRBD2,TGTGCCAGCAATACCGAGCGGGAGGGCAATGAGCAGTTCTTC,CASNTEREGNEQFF
TRBJ2-1,NA,TRBV7-9,TRBD2,TGTGCCAGCAGCCCCGGACTAGCGGACCTTAATGAGCAGTTCTTC,CASSPGLADLNEQFF
TRBJ2-1,NA,TRBV5-5,NA,TGTGCCAGCAGCTTCGGCGGGGTCTACAATGAGCAGTTCTTC,CASSFGGVYNEQFF
TRBJ1-1,NA,TRBV18,NA,TGTGCCAGCTCAGGGGATGGCAGGAACACTGAAGCTTTCTTT,CASSGDGRNTEAFF
TRBJ1-2,NA,TRBV7-9,TRBD1,TGTGCCAGCAGCGCAGGGACAGGGAACTATGGCTACACCTTC,CASSAGTGNYGYTF
TRBJ2-6,NA,TRBV5-1,NA,TGCGCCAGCAGGCAAAGCTCTGGGGCCAACGTCCTGACTTTC,CASRQSSGANVLTF
TRBJ1-6,NA,TRBV7-9,TRBD1,TGTGCCAGCAGCCCGGACAGGAATAATTCACCCCTCCACTTT,CASSPDRNNSPLHF
TRBJ2-1,NA,TRBV11-2,TRBD2,TGTGCCAGCAGCTTGATAGATTACGGGACTAGCGGCAATGAGCAGTTCTTC,CASSLIDYGTSGNEQFF
TRBJ1-1,NA,TRBV5-1,NA,TGCGCCAGCACGGGAGTGAGCACTGAAGCTTTCTTT,CASTGVSTEAFF
TRBJ1-6,NA,TRBV6-5,NA,TGTGCCAGCAGTTACTCGACGGTCGCGTTTTCACCCCTCCACTTT,CASSYSTVAFSPLHF
TRBJ2-5,NA,TRBV5-1,TRBD1,TGCGCCAGCAGCTCGACAGGGGGATCTTTGGAGACCCAGTACTTC,CASSSTGGSLETQYF
TRBJ2-4,medium-sized,TRBV3-1/TRBV3-2,TRBD1,TGTGCCAGCAGCGTGGACAGGGGGAAAAACATTCAGTACTTC,CASSVDRGKNIQYF
TRBJ1-1,NA,TRBV20-1,NA,TGCAGTGCTAGTTTTAACCGTCGGCAGCCGAGAAGATTGAGAATGAACACTGAAGCTTTCTTT,CSASFNRRQPRRLRMNTEAFF
TRBJ1-1,NA,TRBV27,NA,TGTGCCAGCAGTTTTCTATCAAGGGGGAACACTGAAGCTTTCTTT,CASSFLSRGNTEAFF
TRBJ2-4,NA,TRBV12-3/TRBV12-4,NA,TGTGCCAGCGGGTCGACACGCGCTGGGGGGTACTTC,CASGSTRAGGYF
TRBJ1-6,NA,TRBV2,NA,TGTGCCAGCAGTCCCCAGGGGTATGGTTCACCCCTCCACTTT,CASSPQGYGSPLHF
TRBJ2-5,NA,TRBV2,TRBD1,TGTGCCAGCAGTTCCCAGGGGTCTACAGGGGGCCGGGAGACCCAGTACTTC,CASSSQGSTGGRETQYF
TRBJ2-5,NA,TRBV7-9,NA,TGTGCCAGCAGCTTAGATCTAACGGGGCAACAAGAGACCCAGTACTTC,CASSLDLTGQQETQYF
TRBJ1-2,NA,TRBV5-1,NA,TGCGCCAGCAGCGAGGACGGAAGCTATGGCTACACCTTC,CASSEDGSYGYTF
TRBJ2-7,NA,TRBV5-6,NA,TGTGCCAGCAGGTCCGAGACTAACTACGAGCAGTACTTC,CASRSETNYEQYF
TRBJ2-7,NA,TRBV4-1,NA,TGCGCCAGCAGCCAAGTAGGACAGACCCGGAACGAGCAGTACTTC,CASSQVGQTRNEQYF
TRBJ2-5,NA,TRBV7-2,NA,TGTGCCAGCAGCTTATCCCACAGTCAAGAGACCCAGTACTTC,CASSLSHSQETQYF
TRBJ2-1,NA,TRBV19,NA,TGTGCCAGTAGTTTGTTGTCGACTAGCTCCTACAATGAGCAGTTCTTC,CASSLLSTSSYNEQFF
TRBJ1-2,once,TRBV14,TRBD1,TGTGCCAGCAGCCACCCGGACAGGGGAGGGTATGGCTACACCTTC,CASSHPDRGGYGYTF
TRBJ2-3,NA,TRBV10-3,NA,TGTGCCATCAGTGCCCCCAGAGCAGATACGCAGTATTTT,CAISAPRADTQYF
TRBJ1-2,NA,TRBV29-1,NA,TGCAGCGTTAGTGTCCCTGGACGGAGATATGGCTACACCTTC,CSVSVPGRRYGYTF
TRBJ2-1,NA,TRBV5-1,TRBD1,TGCGCCAGCAGCTCCGTGGCGAACCGACAGGGCTACTACAATGAGCAGTTCTTC,CASSSVANRQGYYNEQFF
TRBJ2-2,NA,TRBV5-1,NA,TGCGCCAGCGGTCAGGGGAACACCGGGGAGCTGTTTTTT,CASGQGNTGELFF
TRBJ1-5,few,TRBV10-3,TRBD1,TGTGCCATCAGTGAGGACAGGGCAATCAATCAGCCCCAGCATTTT,CAISEDRAINQPQHF
TRBJ2-1,NA,TRBV7-9,TRBD1,TGTGCCAGCAGACCAACAGGGGGCAATGAGCAGTTCTTC,CASRPTGGNEQFF
TRBJ2-2,NA,TRBV3-1/TRBV3-2,TRBD2,TGTGCCAGCAGCCAAGATAGCGGGGGCACCGGGGAGCTGTTTTTT,CASSQDSGGTGELFF
TRBJ1-2,NA,TRBV27,NA,TGTGCCAGCAGTTCGAAGGGGAAAGCTAACTATGGCTACACCTTC,CASSSKGKANYGYTF
TRBJ2-4,once,TRBV5-4,NA,TGTGCCAGCAGTTCAAACAGGGACATTCAGTACTTC,CASSSNRDIQYF
TRBJ2-7,NA,TRBV7-8,NA,TGTGCCAGCAGCTCAGGACCAACAGCCTACGAGCAGTACTTC,CASSSGPTAYEQYF
TRBJ1-1,NA,TRBV5-1,NA,TGCGCCAGCGGCGCAGGAATGAACACTGAAGCTTTCTTT,CASGAGMNTEAFF